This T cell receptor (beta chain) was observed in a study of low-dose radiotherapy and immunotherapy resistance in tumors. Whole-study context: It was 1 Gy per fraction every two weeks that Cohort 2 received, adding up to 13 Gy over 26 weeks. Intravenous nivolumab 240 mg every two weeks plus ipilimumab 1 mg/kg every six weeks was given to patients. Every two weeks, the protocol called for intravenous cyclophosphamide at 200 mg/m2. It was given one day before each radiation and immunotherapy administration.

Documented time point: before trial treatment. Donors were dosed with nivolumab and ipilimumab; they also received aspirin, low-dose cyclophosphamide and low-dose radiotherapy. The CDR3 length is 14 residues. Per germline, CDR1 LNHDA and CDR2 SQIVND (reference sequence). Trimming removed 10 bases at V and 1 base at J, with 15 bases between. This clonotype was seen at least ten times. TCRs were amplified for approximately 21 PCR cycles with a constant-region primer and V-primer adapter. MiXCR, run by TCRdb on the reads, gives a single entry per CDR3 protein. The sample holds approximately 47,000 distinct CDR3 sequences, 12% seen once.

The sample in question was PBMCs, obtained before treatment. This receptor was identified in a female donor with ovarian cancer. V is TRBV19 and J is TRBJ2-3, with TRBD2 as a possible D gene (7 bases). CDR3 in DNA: TGTGCCACCCGTCCGGGGGGCGGCACAGATACGCAGTATTTT. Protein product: CATRPGGGTDTQYF.